This T cell receptor (beta chain) was observed in a study of T cell changes during pregnancy in multiple sclerosis. TCRdb keeps only in-frame clones here, not all; method: immunoSEQ multiplex PCR. The table records about 8,500 clones, 70% to 90% of them present only once. V lost 1 base to trimming and J lost 4 bases; unmatched junction nucleotides: 2. Germline V gene data show CDR1 as SGHVS and CDR2 as FNYEAQ. The CDR3 is made up of 15 amino acids. The source is a female donor in good health, enrolled as a control in a pregnancy study. Here the sequenced sample was CD8+ T cells from peripheral blood mononuclear cells, taken in the first trimester of pregnancy. The rearrangement joins TRBV7-6 to TRBJ2-2; 8 bases are shared with TRBD1. The CDR3 DNA is TGTGCCAGCAGCTTAGGGACAGGGCCCACCGGGGAGCTGTTTTTT. The encoded protein is CASSLGTGPTGELFF.